This T cell receptor (delta chain) is from a study of gamma-delta chains in newborns, infants, children. TCRdb reanalysed the reads via CATT. Altogether 4,700 or so delta-chain clones are present, approximately 3% being singletons, with the ten largest covering 15%. Only a few counts were recorded for this clone. A far larger clone differs by one base, so this is likely a read error. The same CDR3 arises from other DNA sequences in this sample as well. The CDR3 consists of 26 residues. Germline CDR1 NSMFDY, CDR2 ISSIKDK. Trimming cost V 0 bases and J 1 base; bases outside gene matches: 32. Sequencing was carried out using blood. The TCR comes from a child who was a newborn, infant or young child, either healthy, febrile or measles-vaccinated (not recorded which). The rearrangement links TRAV29/DV5 to TRDJ2; 11 bases are a match to TRDD3. CDR3 residues: CAASATSETWGIRNIVASGLTAQLFF. CDR3 sequence (DNA): TGTGCAGCAAGCGCGACGTCCGAAACGTGGGGGATACGCAATATAGTTGCGTCGGGTTTGACAGCACAACTCTTCTTT.